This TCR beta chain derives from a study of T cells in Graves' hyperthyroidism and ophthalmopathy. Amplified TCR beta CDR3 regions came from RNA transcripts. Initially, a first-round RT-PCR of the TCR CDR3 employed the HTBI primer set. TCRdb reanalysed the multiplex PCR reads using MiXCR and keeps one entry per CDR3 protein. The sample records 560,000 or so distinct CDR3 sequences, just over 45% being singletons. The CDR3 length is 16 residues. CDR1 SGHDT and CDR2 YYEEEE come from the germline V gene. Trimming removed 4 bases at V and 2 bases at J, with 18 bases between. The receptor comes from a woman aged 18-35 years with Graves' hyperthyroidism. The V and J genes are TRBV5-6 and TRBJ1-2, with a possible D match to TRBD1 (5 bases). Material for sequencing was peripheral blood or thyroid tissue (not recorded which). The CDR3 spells CASSHGLRDGNYGYTF. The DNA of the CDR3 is TGTGCCAGCAGCCACGGACTTCGGGACGGCAACTATGGCTACACCTTC.